Shown below are 30 T cell receptor beta chains from a single sample sequenced in a study of cytomegalovirus exposure and HLA in healthy donors. PCR primers comprised 60 Vbeta and 13 Jbeta primers. The method was immunoSEQ multiplex PCR; TCRdb's version includes in-frame clones alone and lacks a portion of them. Here the sample spans under 200,000 clones, almost 80% being singletons. Sequencing used PBMCs. These receptors all stem from a man aged 50-60 years in good health and CMV-seropositive.

This chain uses TRBV6-1 with TRBJ2-4; D not resolved. V was shortened by 2 bases and J by 6 bases, with 11 bases between the two germline ends. CDR3 length: 14 amino acids. Germline V gene sequence: CDR1 MNHNS, CDR2 SASEGT. The CDR3 protein is CASSELRGTNIQYF. CDR3 nucleotide sequence: TGTGCCAGCAGTGAACTACGAGGCACAAACATTCAGTACTTC.

V gene TRBV5-4 combines with J gene TRBJ1-6; 7 bases fit TRBD1. From germline, CDR1 is SGHNT and CDR2 YYREEE (reference sequence). The CDR3 is 17 residues long. V was clipped by 0 bases and J by 2 bases; unmatched bases: 5. The CDR3 sequence is CASSLVVGTAYNSPLHF. The CDR3 DNA is TGTGCCAGCAGCTTGGTAGTAGGGACAGCCTATAATTCACCCCTCCACTTT.

This clone was detected only a few times. The chain joins TRBV11-3 to TRBJ2-3, with 7 bases that match TRBD2. The V segment lost 5 bases and the J segment 2 bases; nucleotides outside the gene matches: 10. CDR3 size: 16 residues. Germline assignment: CDR1 SGHNT and CDR2 YENEEA. The CDR3 here is CASSQRRAGVTDTQYF. In nucleotides, the CDR3 is TGTGCCAGCAGCCAAAGGAGGGCGGGGGTCACAGATACGCAGTATTTT.

The chain combines TRBV9 with TRBJ1-5; a weak D match, TRBD1 (5 bases). CDR1 and CDR2 (germline): SGDLS, YYNGEE. The CDR3 is 16 amino acids. The V end lost 0 bases, the J end lost 2 bases, and 12 bases lay between the germline ends. CDR3 bases: TGTGCCAGCAGCGTAGCTTTAGGGGAGGGCAATCAGCCCCAGCATTTT. Protein sequence: CASSVALGEGNQPQHF.

The chain couples TRBV11-3 to TRBJ2-2; D is ambiguous. CDR1 and CDR2 (germline): SGHNT, YENEEA. Trimming took off 5 bases at V and 11 bases at J, with 18 bases between the two ends. The CDR3 covers 14 residues. CDR3 coding DNA: TGTGCCAGCAGCGATAACCCCTCAACGCGAGAGCTGTTTTTT. Its protein product is CASSDNPSTRELFF.

A single count supports this clone. This rearrangement joins TRBV7-9 to TRBJ1-2; 10 nucleotides line up with TRBD1. CDR1 is SEHNR, CDR2 FQNEAQ, per germline (reference sequence). After removal of 5 bases from V and 8 bases from J, the junction contained 8 bases not matched to a gene. The CDR3 has 14 amino acids. CDR3 DNA sequence: TGTGCCAGCAGCGTCGGGACAGGGGAGAGAGGCTACACCTTC. Its protein product is CASSVGTGERGYTF.

This sequence joins TRBV11-2 and TRBJ1-1, with a tentative D call TRBD1 (5 bases). This CDR3 region has 13 residues. Per germline, CDR1 SGHAT and CDR2 FQNNGV. V dropped 3 bases and J dropped 6 bases, with 11 bases sitting between them. The CDR3 loop reads CASSLQGWAEAFF. DNA for the CDR3: TGTGCCAGCAGCTTGCAGGGATGGGCTGAAGCTTTCTTT.

This chain uses TRBV5-4 with TRBJ1-3; 9 bases agree with TRBD1. Trimming cost V 3 bases and J 0 bases; bases outside gene matches: 16. From germline, CDR1 is SGHNT and CDR2 YYREEE (reference sequence). The CDR3 totals 20 residues. The CDR3 bases are TGTGCCAGCAGCTACAGGGGACAGGGAACGGATTCCCGCTCTGGAAACACCATATATTTT. It codes for CASSYRGQGTDSRSGNTIYF.

The V and J genes are TRBV7-9 and TRBJ2-7; perhaps TRBD1 as D (6 bases). V gave up 5 bases and J gave up 2 bases, with 16 bases separating them. The CDR3 length is 15 residues. Germline V gene sequence: CDR1 SEHNR, CDR2 FQNEAQ (reference sequence). CDR3 in DNA: TGTGCCAGCAGCGGGGCCCGGGACAAAACCTACGAGCAGTACTTC. It yields the protein CASSGARDKTYEQYF.

The chain couples TRBV6-5 to TRBJ2-5; tentative D call: TRBD2 (7 bases). The CDR3 has 13 amino acids. V lost 6 bases and J 4 bases, leaving 12 bases between the germline ends. Germline-derived CDR1 and CDR2 are MNHEY and SVGAGI. This CDR3 is CASRAGAGETQYF. CDR3 nucleotides: TGTGCCAGCAGGGCGGGGGCCGGAGAGACCCAGTACTTC.

Concerning this clone itself: Other DNA sequences in the same sample also yield this CDR3. V is TRBV5-1 and J is TRBJ2-1, with 9 bases identical to TRBD1. CDR1 is SGHRS, CDR2 YFSETQ, per germline. V shed 2 bases and J 5 bases; nucleotides not matched to a gene: 8. The CDR3 is 16 amino acids. The DNA for the CDR3 is TGCGCCAGCAGCTTATCACCGGGACAGGGCAACAATGAGCAGTTCTTC. Residues: CASSLSPGQGNNEQFF.

The V gene is TRBV11-2, the J gene TRBJ1-2; no clear D gene. The germline CDR1 and CDR2 sequences are SGHAT and FQNNGV. V lost 4 bases, J lost 10 bases, and 10 bases lay in between. The CDR3 extends over 11 amino acids. In DNA, the CDR3 is TGTGCCAGCAGCTCGGGAGGTATCTACACCTTC. Its protein product is CASSSGGIYTF.

The chain carries TRBV7-9 and TRBJ2-3, with a possible D match to TRBD2 (6 bases). CDR3 length: 15 residues. Germline V lookup: CDR1 SEHNR, CDR2 FQNEAQ (reference sequence). V dropped 2 bases and J dropped 0 bases, with 9 bases sitting between them. DNA for the CDR3: TGTGCCAGCAGCTTAATGCGGGGAAGCACAGATACGCAGTATTTT. Residues: CASSLMRGSTDTQYF. The whole variable domain, remainder taken from reference TRBV7-9 and TRBJ2-3, is DTGVSQNPRHKITKRGQNVTFRCDPISEHNRLYWYRQTLGQGPEFLTYFQNEAQLEKSRLLSDRFSAERPKGSFSTLEIQRTEQGDSAMYLCASSLMRGSTDTQYFGPGTRLTVL.

The chain links TRBV10-3 to TRBJ1-2; 10 nucleotides align to TRBD1. Germline V gives CDR1 ENHRY, CDR2 SYGVKD. Losses at the gene ends were 6 bases for V and 7 bases for J; bases not matched to a gene: 17. This CDR3 is built from 17 residues. Here the CDR3 reads CAIREIGTGTGVRGYTF. CDR3 coding DNA: TGTGCCATCAGAGAGATTGGAACCGGGACAGGGGTCCGTGGCTACACCTTC.

The chain couples TRBV2 to TRBJ1-1; 7 bases match TRBD1. V lost 8 bases and J lost 5; bases outside the gene matches: 11. The CDR3 has 14 amino acids. The germline gives CDR1 SNHLY, CDR2 FYNNEI. CDR3 amino acids: CASLARGRGTEAFF. The CDR3 DNA is TGTGCCAGCCTCGCTAGGGGGCGCGGGACTGAAGCTTTCTTT.

The rearrangement links TRBV28 to TRBJ2-5; tentative D call: TRBD1 (6 bases). Trimming took 5 bases from V and 5 from J, leaving 18 bases between them. The CDR3 loop spans 15 amino acids. Germline CDR1 is MDHEN and CDR2 is SYDVKM. The CDR3 spells CASSKIPGHRETQYF. CDR3 bases: TGTGCCAGCAGTAAAATCCCGGGACATAGGGAGACCCAGTACTTC.

The V and J genes are TRBV4-1 and TRBJ2-2, with unresolved D. Germline CDR1 and CDR2: MGHRA and YSYEKL. Trimming took 6 bases from V and 4 from J, leaving 21 bases between them. The CDR3 runs to 17 residues. CDR3 sequence: CASRVGVASSTTGELFF. For the CDR3, the DNA is TGCGCCAGCAGGGTCGGAGTAGCTTCCTCCACCACCGGGGAGCTGTTTTTT.

In this sample, this clone turned up a few times. The chain is built from TRBV2 and TRBJ1-1, with a tentative D call TRBD1 (5 bases). The germline gives CDR1 SNHLY, CDR2 FYNNEI. V lost 4 bases to trimming and J lost 0 bases, with 9 bases between them. CDR3 length: 14 amino acids. The CDR3 nucleotides read TGTGCCAGCAGTGTGAAGGGGTTGAACACTGAAGCTTTCTTT. Protein: CASSVKGLNTEAFF. Based on the CDR3 plus reference TRBV2 and TRBJ1-1, the full variable domain is EPEVTQTPSHQVTQMGQEVILRCVPISNHLYFYWYRQILGQKVEFLVSFYNNEISEKSEIFDDQFSVERPDGSNFTLKIRSTKLEDSAMYFCASSVKGLNTEAFFGQGTRLTVV.

The chain recombines TRBV2 with TRBJ2-3; TRBD2 matches at 12 bases. The V gene end was trimmed by 8 bases and the J gene end by 0 bases; junction bases not matched to a gene: 12. The CDR3 sequence is 18 residues long. Germline lookup yields CDR1 SNHLY and CDR2 FYNNEI. The CDR3 spells CASSRSRTSGTSTDTQYF. In DNA, the CDR3 is TGTGCCAGCTCTCGCTCCCGGACTAGCGGGACTAGCACAGATACGCAGTATTTT.

V gene TRBV5-6 combines with J gene TRBJ2-2, with 10 nucleotides matching TRBD1. CDR3 length equals 15 residues. Germline-derived CDR1 and CDR2 are SGHDT and YYEEEE. V gave up 2 bases and J gave up 5 bases; unmatched junction bases: 3. The CDR3 DNA reads as TGTGCCAGCAGCTTCGGGACAGGGGAAACCGGGGAGCTGTTTTTT. Encoded protein: CASSFGTGETGELFF.

The chain carries TRBV5-6 and TRBJ2-3, with 10 nucleotides matching TRBD1. This CDR3 has 15 amino acids. Germline V gives CDR1 SGHDT, CDR2 YYEEEE. V lost 2 bases and J lost 3; bases outside the gene matches: 3. The CDR3 DNA reads TGTGCCAGCAGCTTTGGGACAGGGGTTACAGATACGCAGTATTTT. Encoded protein: CASSFGTGVTDTQYF.

The chain has TRBV19 and TRBJ2-7, with a possible D match to TRBD1 (6 bases). Germline CDR1 reads LNHDA; CDR2 reads SQIVND (reference sequence). CDR3 size: 15 residues. The V gene lost 2 bases and the J gene lost 4 bases, with 15 bases spanning the gap. The CDR3 DNA reads as TGTGCCAGTAGTATACAGGGGTCTCTCCCATACGAGCAGTACGTC. Translated: CASSIQGSLPYEQYV.

This clone has a single count. V usage is TRBV2 and J usage is TRBJ1-6; D uncertain. Deletions cut 6 bases from V and 10 bases from J, with 16 bases between. Per the germline V gene, CDR1 is SNHLY and CDR2 is FYNNEI. The CDR3 consists of 14 residues. The CDR3 DNA reads as TGTGCCAGCAGCCGGACTGTCGAAGGATCACCCCTCCACTTT. Protein product: CASSRTVEGSPLHF.

This chain connects TRBV10-3 to TRBJ1-6; possible D gene TRBD1, 5 bases. The CDR3 contains 13 residues. CDR1 is ENHRY and CDR2 is SYGVKD in the germline V gene. V was pared by 5 bases and J by 6 bases, with 8 bases between. CDR3: CAISSGGNSPLHF. The DNA of the CDR3 is TGTGCCATCAGTAGCGGGGGTAATTCACCCCTCCACTTT.

The chain couples TRBV28 to TRBJ1-4, with D tentatively TRBD1 (6 bases). The germline V and J ends were trimmed by 5 bases and 8 bases, with 21 bases remaining between them. Per germline, CDR1 MDHEN and CDR2 SYDVKM. The CDR3 has 16 residues. The CDR3 protein is CASSSTGFQLGEKLFF. CDR3 coding DNA: TGTGCCAGCAGTAGTACAGGGTTCCAGCTCGGCGAAAAACTGTTTTTT.

The CDR3, as DNA: TGTGCCAGCAGCAAGGACAGGAGCTCCTACGAGCAGTACTTC. Amino acid sequence: CASSKDRSSYEQYF. V gene TRBV7-2 combines with J gene TRBJ2-7; 7 positions match TRBD1. Germline CDR1 is SGHTA and CDR2 is FQGNSA. With V trimmed by 5 bases and J by 0 bases, 4 bases remained unmatched. The CDR3 runs to 14 residues.

This clone is a singleton in its sample. The chain links TRBV27 to TRBJ2-2, with D possibly TRBD1 on 6 matching bases. Per the germline V gene, CDR1 is MNHEY and CDR2 is SMNVEV (reference sequence). The CDR3 length is 16 residues. V gave up 3 bases and J gave up 2 bases, with 13 bases separating them. DNA of the CDR3: TGTGCCAGCAGTTTTTCCGGACAGTATAACACCGGGGAGCTGTTTTTT. This codes for CASSFSGQYNTGELFF.

This clone has only a few counts. The V call is TRBV5-4, the J call TRBJ2-1; possible D gene TRBD2, 6 bases. Looked up from germline, CDR1 is SGHNT and CDR2 is YYREEE (reference sequence). CDR3 length: 14 amino acids. V lost 2 bases and J lost 6, with 12 bases in between. The CDR3 coding sequence is TGTGCCAGCAGCTTCGGCGGGGTCTCCAATGAGCAGTTCTTC. Its translation: CASSFGGVSNEQFF.

This chain connects TRBV5-1 to TRBJ2-5; 8 bases are a match to TRBD2. V shed 0 bases, J shed 2 bases, and the junction held 6 bases outside the gene matches. The length of the CDR3 is 16 residues. CDR1 SGHRS and CDR2 YFSETQ come from the germline V gene. CDR3 sequence reads: CASSLGPAGVQETQYF. The CDR3 coding sequence is TGCGCCAGCAGCTTGGGGCCAGCGGGGGTACAAGAGACCCAGTACTTC.

This chain joins TRBV7-2 and TRBJ1-1; 7 nucleotides line up with TRBD1. V was pared by 5 bases and J by 4 bases, with 1 base of the junction left unmatched. Germline assignment: CDR1 SGHTA and CDR2 FQGNSA. There are 12 residues in the CDR3. The CDR3 protein is CASSDRATEAFF. CDR3 nucleotide sequence: TGTGCCAGCAGCGACAGGGCCACTGAAGCTTTCTTT. Filled out from reference TRBV7-2 and TRBJ1-1, the complete variable domain reads GAGVSQSPSNKVTEKGKDVELRCDPISGHTALYWYRQSLGQGLEFLIYFQGNSAPDKSGLPSDRFSAERTGGSVSTLTIQRTQQEDSAVYLCASSDRATEAFFGQGTRLTVV.